These 13 T cell receptor beta chains came from one sample sequenced in a study of CD8+ T cells in alopecia areata. Following extraction, RNA underwent reverse transcription to cDNA, which served as the sequencing template. The method was immunoSEQ multiplex PCR; TCRdb's version includes in-frame clones alone and lacks a portion of them. This table holds around 300,000 clones, about 60% found once. Described treatment: oral pan-JAK inhibitor, 5-10 mg twice daily. The starting material was CD4+ T cells sorted from blood, obtained around week 54, from a patient treated with tofacitinib. Source of these receptors: a human donor with alopecia areata.

The rearrangement joins TRBV30 to TRBJ2-5; tentative D call: TRBD1 (6 bases). Judging by the DNA end, TRBJ2-7 fits better; the J call may be wrong. CDR3 length equals 12 residues. CDR1 is GTSNPN, CDR2 SVGIG, per germline (reference sequence). The DNA for the CDR3 is TGTGCCTTGACCTACAGGGCTGGCGAGCAGTACTTC. It specifies CALTYRAGEQYF.

V and J are TRBV29-1 and TRBJ1-1; D gene ambiguous. Germline CDR1 SQVTM, CDR2 ANQGSEA. The CDR3 runs 11 residues. V dropped 7 bases and J dropped 0 bases, with 6 bases sitting between them. Here the CDR3 DNA reads TGCAGCGGCAGGATGAACACTGAAGCTTTCTTT. Its translation: CSGRMNTEAFF. The variable domain in full, with the rest retrieved from reference TRBV29-1 and TRBJ1-1, is SAVISQKPSRDICQRGTSLTIQCQVDSQVTMMFWYRQQPGQSLTLIATANQGSEATYESGFVIDKFPISRPNLTFSTLTVSNMSPEDSSIYLCSGRMNTEAFFGQGTRLTVV.

This clone has a handful of counts. The same CDR3 also results from other DNA sequences found in this sample. The chain has TRBV7-9 and TRBJ2-1; no clear D gene. Germline-derived CDR1 and CDR2 are SEHNR and FQNEAQ (reference sequence). V dropped 5 bases and J dropped 7 bases, with 3 bases sitting between them. The length of the CDR3 is 10 residues. The CDR3 loop reads CASSGNEQFF. The CDR3 coding sequence is TGTGCCAGCAGCGGGAATGAGCAGTTCTTC.

The chain links TRBV30 to TRBJ2-5, with 9 nucleotides matching TRBD1. The germline V gene has CDR1 GTSNPN and CDR2 SVGIG (reference sequence). This CDR3 has 13 residues. V lost 3 bases and J lost 4; bases outside the gene matches: 3. The CDR3 loop reads CAWRAQGAETQYF. The CDR3 coding sequence is TGTGCCTGGAGAGCACAGGGGGCAGAGACCCAGTACTTC.

The V call is TRBV7-2, the J call TRBJ1-6, with no clear D. The germline CDR1 and CDR2 sequences are SGHTA and FQGNSA. V lost 5 bases, J lost 9 bases, and 8 bases lay in between. The CDR3 is 12 amino acids. CDR3 loop: CASSHTGSPLHF. As DNA, the CDR3 is TGTGCCAGCAGCCATACGGGTTCACCCCTCCACTTT.

About this clone itself: Other DNA variants within this sample encode the same CDR3. This sequence joins TRBV30 and TRBJ2-7; no clear D gene. The CDR3 contains 11 residues. Trimming took off 2 bases at V and 2 bases at J, with 4 bases between the two ends. Germline CDR1 and CDR2: GTSNPN and SVGIG (reference sequence). The CDR3 spells CAWSSTYEQYF. The CDR3, as DNA: TGTGCCTGGAGTTCGACCTACGAGCAGTACTTC.

This clone has only a few counts. This chain links TRBV5-1 with TRBJ1-2; possibly TRBD1 for D (6 bases). Germline loops: CDR1 SGHRS, CDR2 YFSETQ. V was pared by 4 bases and J by 2 bases, with 9 bases between. This CDR3 comprises 13 residues. Here the CDR3 DNA reads TGCGCCAGCAGCCCGGGGGCCAACTATGGCTACACCTTC. Residues: CASSPGANYGYTF.

The chain employs TRBV27 and TRBJ2-7; D perhaps matches TRBD2 (5 bases). V lost 6 bases to trimming and J lost 6 bases, with 18 bases between them. The length of the CDR3 is 14 residues. Germline assignment: CDR1 MNHEY and CDR2 SMNVEV (reference sequence). The CDR3 nucleotides read TGTGCCAGCAGCAACCTCGGAGGTACGCCCGAGCAGTACTTC. This translates into CASSNLGGTPEQYF.

The V and J genes are TRBV5-1 and TRBJ1-1; TRBD1 matches 7 bases. Germline trimming cut 3 bases from V and 7 bases from J; bases unmatched to any gene: 3. Germline V lookup: CDR1 SGHRS, CDR2 YFSETQ. CDR3 length equals 12 residues. The CDR3 reads CASSSDRLEAFF. The CDR3, as DNA: TGCGCCAGCAGCTCGGACAGGCTTGAAGCTTTCTTT.

The V and J genes are TRBV29-1 and TRBJ2-2; D gene uncertain. The V end lost 5 bases, the J end lost 5 bases, and 12 bases lay between the germline ends. Germline V gene sequence: CDR1 SQVTM, CDR2 ANQGSEA. This CDR3 has 13 amino acids. The CDR3 region is CSVLRGPTGELFF. As DNA, the CDR3 is TGCAGCGTTCTCCGAGGACCGACCGGGGAGCTGTTTTTT.

V is TRBV10-3 and J is TRBJ2-7, with TRBD1 matching 9 bases. Losses at the gene ends were 6 bases for V and 6 bases for J; bases not matched to a gene: 6. The length of the CDR3 is 13 residues. The V gene's germline CDR1 is ENHRY and CDR2 SYGVKD. The CDR3 is CAIRRTGVVEQYF. The CDR3, as DNA: TGTGCCATCAGGCGGACAGGGGTCGTCGAGCAGTACTTC.

V usage is TRBV6-5 and J usage is TRBJ2-5; perhaps TRBD2 as D (7 bases). The ends were cut back, 2 bases at V and 5 bases at J, with 12 bases in the middle. This CDR3 comprises 14 residues. Germline CDR1 MNHEY, CDR2 SVGAGI. In nucleotides, the CDR3 is TGTGCCAGCAGTTACGTCGGGGGGCGGGAGACCCAGTACTTC. Protein sequence: CASSYVGGRETQYF.

This clone appeared once. CDR3 amino acids: CASRGQGTDTQYF. CDR3 coding DNA: TGCGCCAGCAGAGGGCAGGGAACAGATACGCAGTATTTT. The chain links TRBV5-1 to TRBJ2-3, with a tentative D call TRBD1 (5 bases). Looked up from germline, CDR1 is SGHRS and CDR2 is YFSETQ. CDR3 size: 13 residues. V dropped 5 bases and J dropped 3 bases, with 10 bases sitting between them. The full variable domain, with the rest looked up from reference TRBV5-1 and TRBJ2-3, is KAGVTQTPRYLIKTRGQQVTLSCSPISGHRSVSWYQQTPGQGLQFLFEYFSETQRNKGNFPGRFSGRQFSNSRSEMNVSTLELGDSALYLCASRGQGTDTQYFGPGTRLTVL.